What follows are 27 T cell receptor beta chains derived from one specimen sequenced in a study of T cells in Graves' hyperthyroidism and ophthalmopathy. RNA transcripts were the template for amplifying TCR beta CDR3 regions. HTBI primers were the set used in a first-round RT-PCR of the TCR CDR3. TCRdb itself ran the multiplex PCR reads through MiXCR, one entry per CDR3 protein. The repertoire consists of around 620,000 distinct CDR3 sequences, with over 12% occurring once and the leading ten covering about 6.6%. The sample was blood. Receptors originate from a young woman with Graves' ophthalmopathy.

This clonotype has ten or more counts. The chain has TRBV10-3 and TRBJ2-7; TRBD1 agrees at 8 bases. V lost 6 bases to trimming and J lost 4 bases; unmatched junction nucleotides: 11. The CDR3 runs to 15 residues. The germline V gene encodes CDR1 ENHRY and CDR2 SYGVKD. Written as DNA, the CDR3 is TGTGCCATCAGACCAGGACAGGGCTCCTCATACGAGCAGTACTTC. This encodes CAIRPGQGSSYEQYF.

This clonotype was counted many times. The CDR3 protein is CASSARGGETEAFF. The CDR3 DNA is TGTGCCAGCAGCGCTAGGGGGGGCGAAACTGAAGCTTTCTTT. The V call is TRBV28, the J call TRBJ1-1; tentatively, D is TRBD1 (6 bases). The CDR3 has 14 amino acids. Germline V gives CDR1 MDHEN, CDR2 SYDVKM. Trimming took 6 bases from V and 5 from J, leaving 16 bases between them. Filled out from reference TRBV28 and TRBJ1-1, the complete variable domain reads DVKVTQSSRYLVKRTGEKVFLECVQDMDHENMFWYRQDPGLGLRLIYFSYDVKMKEKGDIPEGYSVSREKKERFSLILESASTNQTSMYLCASSARGGETEAFFGQGTRLTVV.

This clonotype was recorded many times. The rearrangement joins TRBV7-2 to TRBJ1-4, with D unclear. Trimming cost V 0 bases and J 4 bases, with 6 bases left between them. The CDR3 is made up of 14 amino acids. Germline-derived CDR1 and CDR2 are SGHTA and FQGNSA. The CDR3 sequence: CASSLAEVNEKLFF. The CDR3 DNA reads as TGTGCCAGCAGCTTAGCAGAGGTTAATGAAAAACTGTTTTTT.

The V gene is TRBV24-1, the J gene TRBJ2-2; tentatively, D is TRBD2 (5 bases). This CDR3 has 10 amino acids. CDR1 and CDR2 from the germline V gene are KGHDR and SFDVKD. V lost 9 bases, J lost 9 bases, and 7 bases lay in between. The CDR3 region is CATAGRELFF. In nucleotides, the CDR3 is TGTGCCACCGCGGGCCGGGAGCTGTTTTTT.

This clonotype was recorded at least ten times. The chain employs TRBV19 and TRBJ1-2, with D unclear. This CDR3 has 13 amino acids. V gave up 3 bases and J gave up 4 bases, with 9 bases separating them. Per the germline V gene, CDR1 is LNHDA and CDR2 is SQIVND (reference sequence). The chain's CDR3 is CASSIERLYGYTF. The CDR3 region has the DNA TGTGCCAGTAGTATTGAACGGCTCTATGGCTACACCTTC. Supplemented by reference TRBV19 and TRBJ1-2, the full variable domain reads DGGITQSPKYLFRKEGQNVTLSCEQNLNHDAMYWYRQDPGQGLRLIYYSQIVNDFQKGDIAEGYSVSREKKESFPLTVTSAQKNPTAFYLCASSIERLYGYTFGSGTRLTVV.

There are a few counts of this clonotype. The J gene is TRBJ1-4, the V gene TRBV28; 8 bases line up with TRBD1. The germline CDR1 and CDR2 sequences are MDHEN and SYDVKM. The CDR3 is 16 residues long. V gave up 3 bases and J gave up 5 bases; unmatched junction bases: 8. The CDR3 here is CASSFNQGAGNEKLFF. The CDR3 DNA reads as TGTGCCAGCAGTTTCAACCAGGGGGCCGGGAATGAAAAACTGTTTTTT.

This clonotype was seen more than once but under ten times. The V gene is TRBV6-4, the J gene TRBJ2-1, with D perhaps matching TRBD1 (5 bases). The CDR3 is 17 amino acids. The germline V gene encodes CDR1 MRHNA and CDR2 SNTAGT. Trimming took off 2 bases at V and 10 bases at J, with 24 bases between the two ends. The CDR3 sequence is CASSDVGAGIGQHEQFF. The CDR3 DNA follows: TGTGCCAGCAGTGACGTTGGGGCTGGGATAGGGCAACACGAGCAGTTCTTC.

This chain connects TRBV30 to TRBJ2-7; D is perhaps TRBD1 (6 bases). The germline gives CDR1 GTSNPN, CDR2 SVGIG (reference sequence). Trimming removed 2 bases at V and 4 bases at J, with 24 bases between. This CDR3 spans 17 amino acids. The CDR3 loop reads CAWSPNTIRGRGYEQYF. CDR3 DNA: TGTGCCTGGAGTCCGAACACGATCAGGGGCCGGGGTTACGAGCAGTACTTC.

This clonotype occurred many times. One base away lies a much larger clone, so this may be a sequencing read error. V usage is TRBV5-5 and J usage is TRBJ2-3, with a possible D match to TRBD1 (6 bases). Trimming took 0 bases from V and 2 from J, leaving 7 bases between them. There are 14 residues in the CDR3. CDR1 SGHKS and CDR2 YYEKEE come from the germline V gene (reference sequence). The CDR3 coding sequence is TGTGCCAGCAGCTTGGACAGGGACACAGATACGCAGTATTTT. The encoded protein is CASSLDRDTDTQYF.

The chain combines TRBV11-2 with TRBJ1-3; D not certain. Trimming stripped 2 bases from V and 0 bases from J, with 8 bases between. Germline lookup yields CDR1 SGHAT and CDR2 FQNNGV. This CDR3 has 15 residues. CDR3 loop: CASSLIKSSGNTIYF. CDR3 DNA sequence: TGTGCCAGCAGCTTAATTAAGAGCTCTGGAAACACCATATATTTT.

This clonotype was detected ten times or more. The chain combines TRBV6-1 with TRBJ2-7, with D tentatively TRBD2 (5 bases). In germline, CDR1 is MNHNS, CDR2 SASEGT. This CDR3 is 15 amino acids long. V dropped 6 bases and J dropped 3 bases, with 18 bases sitting between them. The CDR3 is CASSKGLPSDYEQYF. The DNA for the CDR3 is TGTGCCAGCAGCAAAGGACTCCCATCGGACTACGAGCAGTACTTC.

The sample holds many counts of this clonotype. This rearrangement joins TRBV30 to TRBJ1-1; D gene ambiguous. Trimming stripped 2 bases from V and 0 bases from J, with 1 base between. CDR3 length: 11 residues. Germline V gene sequence: CDR1 GTSNPN, CDR2 SVGIG (reference sequence). The CDR3: CAWSLNTEAFF. The CDR3 DNA reads TGTGCCTGGAGTCTGAACACTGAAGCTTTCTTT.

This clonotype was observed many times. The rearrangement links TRBV11-3 to TRBJ1-2; TRBD1 matches at 7 bases. Per the germline V gene, CDR1 is SGHNT and CDR2 is YENEEA. The V and J ends lost 4 bases and 4 bases, in that order; junction bases with no gene match: 12. The CDR3 consists of 16 residues. CDR3 DNA sequence: TGTGCCAGCAGCTCGTCCGAAGACAGGGTCGGCTATGGCTACACCTTC. As protein: CASSSSEDRVGYGYTF. Complete variable domain (other parts from reference TRBV11-3 and TRBJ1-2): EAGVVQSPRYKIIEKKQPVAFWCNPISGHNTLYWYLQNLGQGPELLIRYENEEAVDDSQLPKDRFSAERLKGVDSTLKIQPAELGDSAVYLCASSSSEDRVGYGYTFGSGTRLTVV.

This clonotype was found many times. The chain joins TRBV18 to TRBJ1-1, with D maybe TRBD1 (5 bases). Trimming stripped 5 bases from V and 6 bases from J, with 10 bases between. CDR3 length equals 12 residues. The germline gives CDR1 KGHSH, CDR2 LQKENI. The CDR3 protein is CASSAGDSEAFF. The CDR3 DNA follows: TGTGCCAGCTCAGCTGGGGACTCTGAAGCTTTCTTT. Filled out from reference TRBV18 and TRBJ1-1, the complete variable domain reads NAGVMQNPRHLVRRRGQEARLRCSPMKGHSHVYWYRQLPEEGLKFMVYLQKENIIDESGMPKERFSAEFPKEGPSILRIQQVVRGDSAAYFCASSAGDSEAFFGQGTRLTVV.

This clonotype came up many times. This rearrangement joins TRBV18 to TRBJ1-1; no reliable D call. The CDR3 covers 15 residues. Germline CDR1 reads KGHSH; CDR2 reads LQKENI. V was trimmed by 3 bases and J by 7 bases, leaving 18 bases between them. The CDR3 DNA reads as TGTGCCAGCTCACCTTCCTTATCGGGTCGAGTTGAAGCTTTCTTT. This codes for CASSPSLSGRVEAFF. Variable domain in full (rest from reference TRBV18 and TRBJ1-1): NAGVMQNPRHLVRRRGQEARLRCSPMKGHSHVYWYRQLPEEGLKFMVYLQKENIIDESGMPKERFSAEFPKEGPSILRIQQVVRGDSAAYFCASSPSLSGRVEAFFGQGTRLTVV.

This clonotype was seen a handful of times. V is TRBV4-2 and J is TRBJ2-1; 7 bases are a match to TRBD1. CDR3 length: 16 residues. J lost 1 base, V lost 1 base, and 4 bases had no gene match. Germline-derived CDR1 and CDR2 are LGHNA and YNFKEQ. The CDR3 DNA sequence: TGTGCCAGCAGCCAAGGGGACAGCCCTTCCTACAATGAGCAGTTCTTC. This translates into CASSQGDSPSYNEQFF.

This clonotype was detected ten times or more. The CDR3 spells CASSGDQGSNTEAFF. The CDR3 DNA is TGTGCCAGCTCCGGGGACCAGGGTTCAAACACTGAAGCTTTCTTT. The V call is TRBV28, the J call TRBJ1-1; D might be TRBD1 (5 bases). Germline V lookup: CDR1 MDHEN, CDR2 SYDVKM. The CDR3 consists of 15 residues. With 8 bases removed from V and 2 bases from J, the gap between germline ends came to 18 bases.

This clonotype has ten or more counts. This chain joins TRBV28 and TRBJ2-7; D is undetermined. CDR3 length: 12 amino acids. The V and J ends lost 2 bases and 6 bases respectively, with 8 bases between them. Germline V gives CDR1 MDHEN, CDR2 SYDVKM. CDR3 DNA sequence: TGTGCCAGCAGTTTAATGAGGCGCGAGCAGTACTTC. As protein: CASSLMRREQYF.

This clonotype was seen ten or more times. This chain connects TRBV19 to TRBJ2-7; tentative D call: TRBD1 (6 bases). CDR1 is LNHDA and CDR2 is SQIVND in the germline V gene (reference sequence). Between the trimmed V and J ends, which lost 4 bases and 3 bases, there was a span of 13 bases. CDR3 length: 14 amino acids. The CDR3 here is CASSRGDRRYEQYF. CDR3 DNA: TGTGCCAGTAGTAGGGGAGACAGGCGCTACGAGCAGTACTTC.

The sample holds many counts of this clonotype. V and J are TRBV6-2 or TRBV6-3 and TRBJ1-1; TRBD1 agrees at 8 bases. Germline loops: CDR1 MNHEY, CDR2 SVGEGT. Trimming took 2 bases from V and 7 from J; bases not matched to a gene: 6. The CDR3 is 14 residues long. CDR3 protein: CASSYPDRGYEAFF. The CDR3 region has the DNA TGTGCCAGCAGTTACCCAGACAGGGGATATGAAGCTTTCTTT.

The sample holds many counts of this clonotype. The chain joins TRBV7-9 to TRBJ1-1; D unresolved. This CDR3 region has 16 residues. In germline, CDR1 is SEHNR, CDR2 FQNEAQ (reference sequence). V lost 5 bases and J 0 bases, leaving 16 bases between the germline ends. This CDR3 is CASSPRGVGMNTEAFF. CDR3 nucleotides: TGTGCCAGCAGCCCGCGTGGGGTAGGGATGAACACTGAAGCTTTCTTT. Together with reference TRBV7-9 and TRBJ1-1, the CDR3 gives the full variable domain: DTGVSQNPRHKITKRGQNVTFRCDPISEHNRLYWYRQTLGQGPEFLTYFQNEAQLEKSRLLSDRFSAERPKGSFSTLEIQRTEQGDSAMYLCASSPRGVGMNTEAFFGQGTRLTVV.

This clonotype was seen ten or more times. The V call is TRBV27, the J call TRBJ2-1; TRBD2 is a possible D gene (6 bases). Germline CDR1 MNHEY, CDR2 SMNVEV (reference sequence). The CDR3 spans 18 residues. With 6 bases removed from V and 2 bases from J, the gap between germline ends came to 23 bases. In nucleotides, the CDR3 is TGTGCCAGCAGCCTGCCATTCGGGGGAGCAGGACCCTACAATGAGCAGTTCTTC. Amino acids: CASSLPFGGAGPYNEQFF.

This clonotype was seen many times. V and J are TRBV11-2 and TRBJ2-5, with D uncertain. From germline, CDR1 is SGHAT and CDR2 FQNNGV. The CDR3 is 11 residues long. V was clipped by 2 bases and J by 9 bases, with 7 bases between them. Here the CDR3 reads CASSLSGSQYF. CDR3 nucleotides: TGTGCCAGCAGCTTAAGTGGGTCCCAGTACTTC.

This clonotype was counted at least ten times. The rearrangement uses TRBV11-2 and TRBJ1-1; D is undetermined. This CDR3 is built from 12 residues. Trimming took off 8 bases at V and 3 bases at J, with 10 bases between the two ends. Germline CDR1 is SGHAT and CDR2 is FQNNGV. The CDR3 sequence is CASSNRYTEAFF. Here the CDR3 DNA reads TGTGCCAGCTCGAATCGGTACACTGAAGCTTTCTTT.

This clonotype was observed a handful of times. The chain has TRBV4-1 and TRBJ2-2; 7 nucleotides agree with TRBD2. The germline gives CDR1 MGHRA, CDR2 YSYEKL. V shed 1 base and J 1 base; nucleotides not matched to a gene: 6. The CDR3 is 17 amino acids. The CDR3 region is CASSQGPRGGNTGELFF. Here the CDR3 DNA reads TGCGCCAGCAGCCAAGGTCCCCGCGGGGGGAACACCGGGGAGCTGTTTTTT.

J is TRBJ2-2 and V is TRBV12-3 or TRBV12-4; D remains unclear. The CDR3 covers 15 residues. V was shortened by 0 bases and J by 6 bases, with 11 bases between the two germline ends. CDR3 in amino acids: CASSLAQGGPGELFF. CDR3 nucleotides: TGTGCCAGCAGTTTAGCTCAAGGTGGGCCCGGGGAGCTGTTTTTT.

This clonotype was observed at least ten times. The chain joins TRBV19 to TRBJ2-5, with a possible D match to TRBD2 (5 bases). Deletions cut 6 bases from V and 2 bases from J, with 19 bases between. CDR1 LNHDA and CDR2 SQIVND come from the germline V gene (reference sequence). CDR3 length: 16 residues. CDR3 residues: CASRSSFREQQETQYF. The CDR3 DNA reads TGTGCCAGTAGATCTTCCTTTCGGGAACAGCAAGAGACCCAGTACTTC.